This is a list of T cell receptor beta chains from one sample in a study of T-cell memory formation after mild COVID-19. Via MiXCR, TCRdb re-called the 5' RACE reads, giving one row per CDR3 protein. The repertoire consists of under 450,000 distinct CDR3 sequences, with 20% occurring once and the leading ten covering roughly a fifth. Source material: PBMCs or a T cell subset sorted from them (not recorded which). Receptor source: a man between 18 and 35 years old who had mild COVID-19 (a few samples of this study predate the infection). Cell type and time point are not known. The CDR3 runs from the conserved cysteine through the conserved F or W. The D gene is left open where the match is weak. Clone sizes are given selectively: once, few, many, or a class where the clone is expanded.

>-|-|TRBJ1-6|TRBV4-3
TGCGCCAGCAGCCATGTCACGGGGCGGGGCCGTTCACCCCTCCACTTT
CASSHVTGRGRSPLHF
>few|-|TRBJ2-1|TRBV24-1
TGTGCCACCAGTGTTGATCTAGAAGGTGGCAATGAGCAGTTCTTC
CATSVDLEGGNEQFF
>-|-|TRBJ2-1|TRBV5-1
TGCGCCAGCAGCTTTGGGCGGGGACCCTACAATGAGCAGTTCTTC
CASSFGRGPYNEQFF
>few|-|TRBJ2-1|TRBV7-2
TGTGCCAGCAGCTGGGGGGTGGCAGGGGGTAATGAGCAGTTCTTC
CASSWGVAGGNEQFF
>-|-|TRBJ1-6|TRBV7-6
TGTGCCAGCAGCGCCGAAAAGGGGAATTCAAGCTCCTATAATTCACCCCTCCACTTT
CASSAEKGNSSSYNSPLHF
>-|-|TRBJ1-6|TRBV5-1
TGCGCCAGCAGCTTGGCCGGCAGGGTGTATTCACCCCTCCACTTT
CASSLAGRVYSPLHF
>-|-|TRBJ1-4|TRBV7-9
TGTGCCAGCAGCGCCGACAGGAAGGATGAAAAACTGTTTTTT
CASSADRKDEKLFF
>-|-|TRBJ2-7|TRBV7-9
TGTGCCAGCAGCGAGACTAGTTCGGACGAGCAGTACTTC
CASSETSSDEQYF
>-|-|TRBJ1-6|TRBV7-9
TGTGCCAGCAGCTTATTCGGAGATAATTCACCCCTCCACTTT
CASSLFGDNSPLHF
>many|-|TRBJ1-1|TRBV3-1
TGTGCCAGCAGCCAAGTAAGGAACACTGAAGCTTTCTTT
CASSQVRNTEAFF
>-|-|TRBJ1-4|TRBV6-2/TRBV6-3
TGTGCCAGCAGTTACTCGACCCAGAATGAAAAACTGTTTTTT
CASSYSTQNEKLFF
>few|-|TRBJ2-2|TRBV11-3
TGTGCCAGCAGCTTAGAAGTTCCCGGGGAGCTGTTTTTT
CASSLEVPGELFF
>few|-|TRBJ2-5|TRBV21-1
TGTGCCAGCAGCCTGCGACAGGGGACGGAGACCCAGTACTTC
CASSLRQGTETQYF
>few|-|TRBJ2-1|TRBV28
TGTGCCAGCAGTTTACCGGGCGATGAGCAGTTCTTC
CASSLPGDEQFF
>-|-|TRBJ1-1|TRBV3-1
TGTGCCAGCAAGGGGGAAAGTGTGGACACTGAAGCTTTCTTT
CASKGESVDTEAFF
>few|-|TRBJ1-4|TRBV20-1
TGCAGTGCTACGACTGGATTCTCTGAAAAACTGTTTTTT
CSATTGFSEKLFF
>-|-|TRBJ2-3|TRBV30
TGTGCCTGGCTCCCAGCTAGCACAGATACGCAGTATTTT
CAWLPASTDTQYF
>-|TRBD2|TRBJ2-2|TRBV5-1
TGCGCCAGCAGCATATGGGGGGGTACCGGGGAGCTGTTTTTT
CASSIWGGTGELFF
>few|-|TRBJ2-5|TRBV7-6
TGTGCCAGCAGCCAAAACCCAGGGTCCGGGGAGACCCAGTACTTC
CASSQNPGSGETQYF
>few|TRBD1|TRBJ2-2|TRBV6-1
TGTGCCAGCAGCCCGGGACAGGGATACACCGGGGAGCTGTTTTTT
CASSPGQGYTGELFF
>few|-|TRBJ2-3|TRBV7-2
TGTGCCAGCAGCTCTTTCCGAGATACGCAGTATTTT
CASSSFRDTQYF
>once|-|TRBJ1-5|TRBV20-1
TGCAGTGGGGCTGGGGGAGGCAATCAGCCCCAGCATTTT
CSGAGGGNQPQHF
>-|-|TRBJ2-7|TRBV15
TGTGCCACCAGCAGAGAGGGGCTGAACTACGAGCAGTACTTC
CATSREGLNYEQYF